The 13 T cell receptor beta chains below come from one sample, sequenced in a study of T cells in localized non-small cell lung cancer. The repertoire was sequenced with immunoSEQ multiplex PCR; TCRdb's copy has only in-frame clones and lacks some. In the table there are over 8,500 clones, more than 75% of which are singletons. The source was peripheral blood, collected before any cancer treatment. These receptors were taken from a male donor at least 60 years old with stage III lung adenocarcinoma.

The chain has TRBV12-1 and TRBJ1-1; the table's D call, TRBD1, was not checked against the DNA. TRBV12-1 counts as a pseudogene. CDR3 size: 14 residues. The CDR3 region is CASSFPGQGAEAFF. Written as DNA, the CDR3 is TGTGCCAGCAGCTTTCCGGGACAGGGCGCTGAAGCTTTCTTT.

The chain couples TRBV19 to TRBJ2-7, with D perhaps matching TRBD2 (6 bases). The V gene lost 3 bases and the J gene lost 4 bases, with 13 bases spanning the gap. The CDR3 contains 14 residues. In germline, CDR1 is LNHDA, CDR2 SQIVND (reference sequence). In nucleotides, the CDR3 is TGTGCCAGTAGTATCGACGGGGGTTCATACGAGCAGTACTTC. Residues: CASSIDGGSYEQYF.

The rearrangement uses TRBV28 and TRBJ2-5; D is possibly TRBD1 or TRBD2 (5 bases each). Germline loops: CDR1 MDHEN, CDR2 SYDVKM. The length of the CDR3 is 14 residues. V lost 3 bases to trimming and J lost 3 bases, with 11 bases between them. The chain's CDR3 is CASSFAGTEETQYF. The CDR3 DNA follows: TGTGCCAGCAGTTTCGCCGGGACGGAAGAGACCCAGTACTTC.

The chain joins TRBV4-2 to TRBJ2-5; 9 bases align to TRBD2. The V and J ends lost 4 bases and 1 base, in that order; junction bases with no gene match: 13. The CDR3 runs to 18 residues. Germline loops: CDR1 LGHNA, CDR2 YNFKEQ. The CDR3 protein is CASSPTRWGGGAQETQYF. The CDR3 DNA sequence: TGTGCCAGCAGCCCCACCCGTTGGGGCGGGGGGGCCCAAGAGACCCAGTACTTC.

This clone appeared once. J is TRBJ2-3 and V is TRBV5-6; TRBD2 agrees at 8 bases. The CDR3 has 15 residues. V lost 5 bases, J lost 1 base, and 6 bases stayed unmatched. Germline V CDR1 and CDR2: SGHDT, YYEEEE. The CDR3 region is CASRRTSGGTDTQYF. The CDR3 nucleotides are TGTGCCAGCAGGCGTACTAGCGGAGGCACAGATACGCAGTATTTT.

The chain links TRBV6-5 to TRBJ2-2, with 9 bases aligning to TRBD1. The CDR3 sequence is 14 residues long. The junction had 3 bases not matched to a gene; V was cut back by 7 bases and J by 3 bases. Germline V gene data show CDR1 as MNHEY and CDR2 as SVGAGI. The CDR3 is CASTRDRDTGELFF. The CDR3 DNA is TGTGCCAGCACCCGGGACAGGGACACCGGGGAGCTGTTTTTT.

CDR3 region: CASSPTGTADNEQFF. The CDR3 bases are TGCGCCAGCAGCCCGACCGGGACAGCCGACAATGAGCAGTTCTTC. V usage is TRBV5-1 and J usage is TRBJ2-1; 7 bases agree with TRBD1. Germline trimming cut 4 bases from V and 5 bases from J; bases unmatched to any gene: 9. In germline, CDR1 is SGHRS, CDR2 YFSETQ. This CDR3 is 15 amino acids long.

In nucleotides, the CDR3 is TGTGCCAGCAGCGTAGTACAGGGTCCCGGGGAGCTGTTTTTT. Translated: CASSVVQGPGELFF. The chain carries TRBV9 and TRBJ2-2; weak D call: TRBD1 (6 bases). V shed 0 bases and J shed 6 bases, with 9 bases lying between them. Germline V gene data show CDR1 as SGDLS and CDR2 as YYNGEE. CDR3 length equals 14 residues. The whole variable domain, filled in from reference TRBV9 and TRBJ2-2, reads DSGVTQTPKHLITATGQRVTLRCSPRSGDLSVYWYQQSLDQGLQFLIQYYNGEERAKGNILERFSAQQFPDLHSELNLSSLELGDSALYFCASSVVQGPGELFFGEGSRLTVL.

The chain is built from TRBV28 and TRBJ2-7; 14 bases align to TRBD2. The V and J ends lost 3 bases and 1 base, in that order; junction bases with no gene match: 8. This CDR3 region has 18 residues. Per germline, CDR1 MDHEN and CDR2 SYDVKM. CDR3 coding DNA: TGTGCCAGCAGTTTTGGTCGGGGACTAGCGGGGGCTTCCTACGAGCAGTACTTC. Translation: CASSFGRGLAGASYEQYF.

CDR3 residues: CASSVRTGFGANVLTF. The DNA of the CDR3 is TGTGCCAGCAGCGTCCGGACAGGGTTCGGGGCCAACGTCCTGACTTTC. The chain carries TRBV7-6 and TRBJ2-6; 8 bases are a match to TRBD1. The CDR3 extends over 16 amino acids. V was clipped by 5 bases and J by 4 bases; unmatched bases: 7. The germline CDR1 and CDR2 sequences are SGHVS and FNYEAQ.

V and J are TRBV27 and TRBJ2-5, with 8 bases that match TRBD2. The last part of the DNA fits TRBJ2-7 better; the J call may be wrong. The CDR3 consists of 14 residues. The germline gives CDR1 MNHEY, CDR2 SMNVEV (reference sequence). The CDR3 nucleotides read TGTGCCAGCATCGCGCCGGGAGGGCGGTACGAGCAGTACTTC. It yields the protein CASIAPGGRYEQYF.

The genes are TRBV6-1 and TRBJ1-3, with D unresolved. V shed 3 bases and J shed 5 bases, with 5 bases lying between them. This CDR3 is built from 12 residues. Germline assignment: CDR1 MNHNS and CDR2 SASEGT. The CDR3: CASSDSRNTIYF. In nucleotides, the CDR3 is TGTGCCAGCAGTGACAGTAGAAACACCATATATTTT.

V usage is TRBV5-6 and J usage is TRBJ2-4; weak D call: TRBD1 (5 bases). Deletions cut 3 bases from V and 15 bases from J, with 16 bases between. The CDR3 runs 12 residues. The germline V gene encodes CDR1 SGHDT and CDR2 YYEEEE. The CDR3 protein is CASSWSKGKGYF. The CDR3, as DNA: TGTGCCAGCAGCTGGAGCAAGGGGAAGGGGTACTTC.